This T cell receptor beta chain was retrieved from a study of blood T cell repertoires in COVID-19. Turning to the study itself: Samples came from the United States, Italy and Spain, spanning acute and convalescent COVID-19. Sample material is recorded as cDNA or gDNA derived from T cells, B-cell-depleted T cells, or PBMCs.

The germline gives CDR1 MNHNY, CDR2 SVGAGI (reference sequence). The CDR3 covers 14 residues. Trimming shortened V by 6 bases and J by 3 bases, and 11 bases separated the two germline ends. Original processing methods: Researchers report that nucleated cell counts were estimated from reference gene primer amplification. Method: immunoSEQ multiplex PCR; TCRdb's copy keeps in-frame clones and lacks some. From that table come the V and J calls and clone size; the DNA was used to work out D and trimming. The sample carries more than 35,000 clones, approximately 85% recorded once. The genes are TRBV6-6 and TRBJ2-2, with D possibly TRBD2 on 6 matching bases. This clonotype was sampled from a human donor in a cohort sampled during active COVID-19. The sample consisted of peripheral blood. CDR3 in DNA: TGTGCCAGCAGCTCGCGGAGGGACACCGGGGAGCTGTTTTTT. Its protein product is CASSSRRDTGELFF.